The clone carrying this T cell receptor beta chain turned up a few times. Produced via immunoSEQ multiplex PCR; TCRdb's table is partial and in-frame only. The repertoire consists of tens of thousands of clones, with about 84% occurring once and the leading ten covering about 4.7%. This sample is drawn from a study of T cell responses to AZD1222 COVID-19 vaccine. CDR1 and CDR2 from the germline V gene are MGHRA and YSYEKL. V shed 2 bases, J shed 2 bases, and the junction held 4 bases outside the gene matches. The CDR3 is made up of 16 amino acids. The TCR was taken from an adult who received the AZD1222 COVID-19 vaccine. Material: peripheral blood, obtained 28 days after the second AZD1222 dose. This chain links TRBV4-1 with TRBJ2-1; 9 bases agree with TRBD2. The chain's CDR3 is CASSQQRGAPYNEQFF. The DNA for the CDR3 is TGCGCCAGCAGCCAACAGCGGGGGGCACCCTACAATGAGCAGTTCTTC.